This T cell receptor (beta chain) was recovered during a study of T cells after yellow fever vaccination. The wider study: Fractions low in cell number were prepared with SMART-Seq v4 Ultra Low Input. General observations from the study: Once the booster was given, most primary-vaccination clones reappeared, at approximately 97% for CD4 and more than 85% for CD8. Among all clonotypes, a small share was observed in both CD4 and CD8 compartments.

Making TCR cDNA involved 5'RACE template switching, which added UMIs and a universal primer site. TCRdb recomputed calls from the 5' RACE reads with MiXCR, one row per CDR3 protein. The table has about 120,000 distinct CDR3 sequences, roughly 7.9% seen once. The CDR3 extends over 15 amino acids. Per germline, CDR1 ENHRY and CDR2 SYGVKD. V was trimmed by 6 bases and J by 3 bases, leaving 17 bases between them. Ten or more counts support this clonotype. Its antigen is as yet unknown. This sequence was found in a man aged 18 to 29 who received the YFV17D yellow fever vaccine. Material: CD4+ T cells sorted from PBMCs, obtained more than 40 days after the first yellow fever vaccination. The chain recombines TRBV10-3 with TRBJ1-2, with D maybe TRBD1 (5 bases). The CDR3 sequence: CAISFSSGHHYGYTF. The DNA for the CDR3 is TGTGCCATCAGCTTCTCATCAGGGCACCACTATGGCTACACCTTC.